This TCR beta chain was identified during a study of beta chain features in type 1 diabetes. Study outcomes and limitations: Since sequencing was performed on cDNA, cells with high TCR expression could be over-represented. All four CD4+ subsets from Type 1 diabetes patients carried moderately but significantly shorter TCRB CDR3s.

As regards this clone: No antigen is known for it.

Sorting with CD45RO/CCR7/CD25/CD127/CD95/CD27 yielded naive, central memory, regulatory and stem-like memory CD4+ cells. Purity (above 95%) was reached by all sorted populations. The germline CDR1 and CDR2 sequences are SQVTM and ANQGSEA. V lost 6 bases and J lost 6; bases outside the gene matches: 1. This CDR3 region has 11 residues. Isolated RNA was reverse transcribed in full, so expressed TCRB transcripts were sequenced. TCRdb's table, derived via immunoSEQ multiplex PCR, lists solely in-frame clones and lacks some. The sample shows about 23,000 clones, more than 45% of them seen only once. The origin of this receptor is a man aged 18-30 years with type 1 diabetes. The chain is built from TRBV29-1 and TRBJ2-3, with 9 nucleotides matching TRBD2. Sequenced sample: stem cell memory CD4+ T cells from blood. In nucleotides, the CDR3 is TGCAGCGTCGGACTAGCGGATACGCAGTATTTT. Amino acids: CSVGLADTQYF.